The entry below gives a single T cell receptor beta chain sequence along with its context. This sample is part of a study of T cell changes during pregnancy in multiple sclerosis. V lost 5 bases, J lost 9 bases, and 14 bases lay in between. Germline CDR1 MGHDK, CDR2 SYGVNS. The CDR3 has 12 amino acids. The assay was immunoSEQ multiplex PCR, and TCRdb's table has in-frame clones only and misses some. The table includes 30,000 to 45,000 clones, 75% to 95% detected once. This TCR was sampled from a female donor with multiple sclerosis, enrolled in a pregnancy study. The chain joins TRBV25-1 to TRBJ2-7, with a tentative D call TRBD2 (5 bases). The sequences come from CD4+ T cells from peripheral blood mononuclear cells, collected in the third trimester of pregnancy. CDR3: CASSFETKTQYF. DNA for the CDR3: TGTGCCAGCAGTTTCGAGACTAAGACGCAGTACTTC.